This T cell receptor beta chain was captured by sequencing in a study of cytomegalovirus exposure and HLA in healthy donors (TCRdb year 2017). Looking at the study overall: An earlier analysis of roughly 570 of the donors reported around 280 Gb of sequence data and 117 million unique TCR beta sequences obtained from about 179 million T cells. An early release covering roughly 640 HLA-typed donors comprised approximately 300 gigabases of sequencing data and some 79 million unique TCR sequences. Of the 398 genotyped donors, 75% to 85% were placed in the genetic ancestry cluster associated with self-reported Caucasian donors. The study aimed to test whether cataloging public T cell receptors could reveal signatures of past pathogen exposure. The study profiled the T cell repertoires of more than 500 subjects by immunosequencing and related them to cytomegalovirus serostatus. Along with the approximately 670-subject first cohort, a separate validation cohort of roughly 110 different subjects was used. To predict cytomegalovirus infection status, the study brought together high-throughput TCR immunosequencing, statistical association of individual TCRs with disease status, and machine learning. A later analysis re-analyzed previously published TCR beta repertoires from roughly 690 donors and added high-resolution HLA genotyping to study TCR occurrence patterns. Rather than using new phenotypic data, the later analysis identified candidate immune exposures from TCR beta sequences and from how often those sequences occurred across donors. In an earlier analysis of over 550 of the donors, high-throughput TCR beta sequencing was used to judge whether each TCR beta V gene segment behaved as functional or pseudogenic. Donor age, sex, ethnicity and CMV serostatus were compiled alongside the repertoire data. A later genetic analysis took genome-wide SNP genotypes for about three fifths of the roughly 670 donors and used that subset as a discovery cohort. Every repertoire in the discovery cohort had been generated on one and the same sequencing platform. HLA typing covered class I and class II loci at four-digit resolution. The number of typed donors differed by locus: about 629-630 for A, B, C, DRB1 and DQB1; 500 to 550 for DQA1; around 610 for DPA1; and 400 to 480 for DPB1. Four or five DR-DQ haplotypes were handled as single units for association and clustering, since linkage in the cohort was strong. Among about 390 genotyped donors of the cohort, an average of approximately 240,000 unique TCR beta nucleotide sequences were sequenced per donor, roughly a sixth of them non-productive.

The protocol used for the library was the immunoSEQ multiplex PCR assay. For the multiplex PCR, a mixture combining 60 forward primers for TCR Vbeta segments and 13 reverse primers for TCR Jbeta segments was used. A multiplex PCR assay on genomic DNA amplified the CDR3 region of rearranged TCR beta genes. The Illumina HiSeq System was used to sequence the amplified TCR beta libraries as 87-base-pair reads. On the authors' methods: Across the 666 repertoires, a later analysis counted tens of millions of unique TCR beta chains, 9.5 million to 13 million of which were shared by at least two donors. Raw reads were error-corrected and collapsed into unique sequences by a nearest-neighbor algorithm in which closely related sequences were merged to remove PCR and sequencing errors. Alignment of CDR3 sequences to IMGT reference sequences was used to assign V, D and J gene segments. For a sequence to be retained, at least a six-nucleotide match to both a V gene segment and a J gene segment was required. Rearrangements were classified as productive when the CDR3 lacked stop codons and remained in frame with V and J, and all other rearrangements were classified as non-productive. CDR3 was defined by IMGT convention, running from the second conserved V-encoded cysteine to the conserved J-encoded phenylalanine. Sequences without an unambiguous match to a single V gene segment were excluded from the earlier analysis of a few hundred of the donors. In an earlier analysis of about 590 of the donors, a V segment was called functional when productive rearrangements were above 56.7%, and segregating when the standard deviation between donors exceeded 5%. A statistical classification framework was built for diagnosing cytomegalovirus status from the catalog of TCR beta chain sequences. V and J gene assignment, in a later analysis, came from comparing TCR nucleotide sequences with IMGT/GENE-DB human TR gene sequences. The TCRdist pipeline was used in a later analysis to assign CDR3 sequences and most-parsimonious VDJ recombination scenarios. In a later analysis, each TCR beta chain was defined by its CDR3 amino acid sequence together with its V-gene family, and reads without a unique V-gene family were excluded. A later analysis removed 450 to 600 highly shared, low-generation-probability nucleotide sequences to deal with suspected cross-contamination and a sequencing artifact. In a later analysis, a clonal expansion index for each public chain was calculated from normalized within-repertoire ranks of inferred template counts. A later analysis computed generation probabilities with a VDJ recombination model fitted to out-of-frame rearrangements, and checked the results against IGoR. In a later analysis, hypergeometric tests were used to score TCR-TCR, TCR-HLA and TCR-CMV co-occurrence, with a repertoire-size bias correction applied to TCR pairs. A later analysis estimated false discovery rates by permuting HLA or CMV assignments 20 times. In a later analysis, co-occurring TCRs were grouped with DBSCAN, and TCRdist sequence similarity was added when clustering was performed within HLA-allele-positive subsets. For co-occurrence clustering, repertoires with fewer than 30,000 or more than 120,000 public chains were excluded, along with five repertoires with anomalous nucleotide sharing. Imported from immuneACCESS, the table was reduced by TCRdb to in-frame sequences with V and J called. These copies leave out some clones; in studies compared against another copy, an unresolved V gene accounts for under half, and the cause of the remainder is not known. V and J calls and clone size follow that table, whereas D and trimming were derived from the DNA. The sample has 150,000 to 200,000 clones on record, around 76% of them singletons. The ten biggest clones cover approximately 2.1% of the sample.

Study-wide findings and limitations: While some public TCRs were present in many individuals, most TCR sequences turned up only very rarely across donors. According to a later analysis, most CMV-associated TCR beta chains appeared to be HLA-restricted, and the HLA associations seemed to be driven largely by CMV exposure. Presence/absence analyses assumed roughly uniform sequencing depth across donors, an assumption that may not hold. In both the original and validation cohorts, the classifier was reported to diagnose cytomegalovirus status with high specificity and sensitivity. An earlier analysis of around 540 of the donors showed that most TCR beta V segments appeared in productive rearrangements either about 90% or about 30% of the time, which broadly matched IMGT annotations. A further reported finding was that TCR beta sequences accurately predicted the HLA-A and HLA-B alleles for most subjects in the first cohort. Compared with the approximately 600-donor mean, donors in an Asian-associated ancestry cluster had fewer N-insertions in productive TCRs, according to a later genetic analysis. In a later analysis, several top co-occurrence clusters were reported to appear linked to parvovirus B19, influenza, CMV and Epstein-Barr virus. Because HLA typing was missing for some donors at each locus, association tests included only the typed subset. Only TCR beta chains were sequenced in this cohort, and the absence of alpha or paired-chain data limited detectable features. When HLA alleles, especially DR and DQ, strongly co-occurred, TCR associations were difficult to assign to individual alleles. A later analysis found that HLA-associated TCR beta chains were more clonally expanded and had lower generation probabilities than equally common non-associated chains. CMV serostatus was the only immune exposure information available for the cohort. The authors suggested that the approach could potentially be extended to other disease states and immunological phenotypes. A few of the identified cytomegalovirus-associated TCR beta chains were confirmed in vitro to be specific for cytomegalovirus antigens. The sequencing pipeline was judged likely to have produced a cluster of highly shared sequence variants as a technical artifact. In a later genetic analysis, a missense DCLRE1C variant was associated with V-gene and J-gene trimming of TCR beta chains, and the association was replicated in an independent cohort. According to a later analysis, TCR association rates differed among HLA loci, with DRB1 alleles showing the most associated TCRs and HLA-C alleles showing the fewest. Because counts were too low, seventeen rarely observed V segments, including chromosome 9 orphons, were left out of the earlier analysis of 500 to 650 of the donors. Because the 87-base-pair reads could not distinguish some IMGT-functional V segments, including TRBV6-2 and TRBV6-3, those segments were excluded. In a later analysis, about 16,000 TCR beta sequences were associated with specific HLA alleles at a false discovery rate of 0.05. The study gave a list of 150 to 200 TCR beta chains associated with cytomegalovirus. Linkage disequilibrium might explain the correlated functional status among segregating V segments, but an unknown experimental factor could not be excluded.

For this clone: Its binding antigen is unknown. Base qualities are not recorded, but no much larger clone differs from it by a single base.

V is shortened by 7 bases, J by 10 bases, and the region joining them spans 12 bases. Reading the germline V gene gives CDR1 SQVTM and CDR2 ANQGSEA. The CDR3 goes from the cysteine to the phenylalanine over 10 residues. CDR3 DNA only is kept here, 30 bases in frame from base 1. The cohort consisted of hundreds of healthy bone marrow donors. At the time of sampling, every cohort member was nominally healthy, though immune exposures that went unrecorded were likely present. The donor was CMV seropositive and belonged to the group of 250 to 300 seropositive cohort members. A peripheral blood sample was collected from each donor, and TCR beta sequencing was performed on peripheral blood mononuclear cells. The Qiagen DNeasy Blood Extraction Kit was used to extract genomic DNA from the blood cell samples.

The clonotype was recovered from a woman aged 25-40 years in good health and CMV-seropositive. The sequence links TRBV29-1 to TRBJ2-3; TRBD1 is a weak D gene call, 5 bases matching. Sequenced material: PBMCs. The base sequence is TGCAGCGCTGACTCAGGGTCGCAGTATTTT. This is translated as CSADSGSQYF.